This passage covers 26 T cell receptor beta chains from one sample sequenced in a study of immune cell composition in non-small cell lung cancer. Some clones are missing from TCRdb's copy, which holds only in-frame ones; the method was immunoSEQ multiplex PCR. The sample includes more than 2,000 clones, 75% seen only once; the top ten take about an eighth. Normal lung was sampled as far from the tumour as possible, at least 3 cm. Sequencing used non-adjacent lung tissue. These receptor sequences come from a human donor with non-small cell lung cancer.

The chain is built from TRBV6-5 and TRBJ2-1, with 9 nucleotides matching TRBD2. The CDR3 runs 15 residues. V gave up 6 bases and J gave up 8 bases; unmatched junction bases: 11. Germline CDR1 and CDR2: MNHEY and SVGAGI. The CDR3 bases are TGTGCCAGCAGCCCCAGGGCGGGAGGGCCTGATGAGCAGTTCTTC. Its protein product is CASSPRAGGPDEQFF.

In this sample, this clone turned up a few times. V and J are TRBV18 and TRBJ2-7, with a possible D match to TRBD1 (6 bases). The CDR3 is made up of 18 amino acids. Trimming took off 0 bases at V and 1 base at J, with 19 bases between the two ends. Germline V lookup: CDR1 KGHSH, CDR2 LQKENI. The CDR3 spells CASSPPIQTRDKSYEQYF. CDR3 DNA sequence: TGTGCCAGCTCACCACCGATACAGACTCGGGACAAGTCCTACGAGCAGTACTTC.

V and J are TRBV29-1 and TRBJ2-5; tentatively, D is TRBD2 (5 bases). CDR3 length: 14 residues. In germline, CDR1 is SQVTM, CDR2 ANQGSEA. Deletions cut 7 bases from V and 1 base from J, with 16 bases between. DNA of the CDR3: TGCAGCGCTGCGCGGGTAGGTGGCCAAGAGACCCAGTACTTC. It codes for CSAARVGGQETQYF.

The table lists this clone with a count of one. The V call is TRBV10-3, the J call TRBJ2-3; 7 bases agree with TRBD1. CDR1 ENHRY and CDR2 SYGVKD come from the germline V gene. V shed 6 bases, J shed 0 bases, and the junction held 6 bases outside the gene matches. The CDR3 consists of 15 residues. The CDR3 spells CAIRGGSTSTDTQYF. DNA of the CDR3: TGTGCCATCAGAGGGGGCAGCACTAGCACAGATACGCAGTATTTT.

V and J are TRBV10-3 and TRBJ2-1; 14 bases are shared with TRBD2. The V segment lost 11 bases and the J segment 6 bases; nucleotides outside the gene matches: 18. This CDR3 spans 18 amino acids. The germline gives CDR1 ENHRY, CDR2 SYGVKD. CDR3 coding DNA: TGTGCCGTTGTTCCGGGACTAGCGGGAGAGCTTGAGTTCAATGAGCAGTTCTTC. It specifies CAVVPGLAGELEFNEQFF.

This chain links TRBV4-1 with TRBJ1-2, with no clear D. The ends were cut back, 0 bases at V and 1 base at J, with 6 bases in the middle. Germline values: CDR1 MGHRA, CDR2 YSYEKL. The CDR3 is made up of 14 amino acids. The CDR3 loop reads CASSQDPDNYGYTF. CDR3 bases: TGCGCCAGCAGCCAAGACCCAGATAACTATGGCTACACCTTC.

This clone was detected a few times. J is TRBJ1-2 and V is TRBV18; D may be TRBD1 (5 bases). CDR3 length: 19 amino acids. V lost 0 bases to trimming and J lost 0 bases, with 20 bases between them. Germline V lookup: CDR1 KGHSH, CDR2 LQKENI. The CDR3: CASSPPKSGREGPNYGYTF. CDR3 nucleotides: TGTGCCAGCTCACCACCGAAAAGTGGCAGGGAGGGACCTAACTATGGCTACACCTTC. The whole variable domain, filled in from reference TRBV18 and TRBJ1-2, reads NAGVMQNPRHLVRRRGQEARLRCSPMKGHSHVYWYRQLPEEGLKFMVYLQKENIIDESGMPKERFSAEFPKEGPSILRIQQVVRGDSAAYFCASSPPKSGREGPNYGYTFGSGTRLTVV.

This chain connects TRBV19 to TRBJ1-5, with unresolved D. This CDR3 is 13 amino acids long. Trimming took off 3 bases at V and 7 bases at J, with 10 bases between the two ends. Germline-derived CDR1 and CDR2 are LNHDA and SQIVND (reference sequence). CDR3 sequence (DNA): TGTGCCAGTAGTATGAGTCTTTGGCAGCCCCAGCATTTT. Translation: CASSMSLWQPQHF. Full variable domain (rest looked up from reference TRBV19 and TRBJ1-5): DGGITQSPKYLFRKEGQNVTLSCEQNLNHDAMYWYRQDPGQGLRLIYYSQIVNDFQKGDIAEGYSVSREKKESFPLTVTSAQKNPTAFYLCASSMSLWQPQHFGDGTRLSIL.

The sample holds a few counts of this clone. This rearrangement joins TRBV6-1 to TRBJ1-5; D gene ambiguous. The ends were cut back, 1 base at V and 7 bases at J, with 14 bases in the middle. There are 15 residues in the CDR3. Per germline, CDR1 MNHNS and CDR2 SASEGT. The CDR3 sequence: CASSEGTNGGQPQHF. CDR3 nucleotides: TGTGCCAGCAGTGAAGGTACTAATGGAGGGCAGCCCCAGCATTTT.

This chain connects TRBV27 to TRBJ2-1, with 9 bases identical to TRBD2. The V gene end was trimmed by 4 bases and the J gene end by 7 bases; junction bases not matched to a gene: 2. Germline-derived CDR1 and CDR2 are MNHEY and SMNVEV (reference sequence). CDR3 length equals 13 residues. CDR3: CASSWSGGNEQFF. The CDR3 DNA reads TGTGCCAGCAGTTGGAGCGGGGGGAATGAGCAGTTCTTC.

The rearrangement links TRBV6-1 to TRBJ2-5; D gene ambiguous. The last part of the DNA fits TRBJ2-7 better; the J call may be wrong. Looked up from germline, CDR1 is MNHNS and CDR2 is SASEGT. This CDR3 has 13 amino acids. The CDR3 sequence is CASTRPHSYEQYF. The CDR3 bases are TGTGCCAGCACGAGGCCCCATTCTTACGAGCAGTACTTC.

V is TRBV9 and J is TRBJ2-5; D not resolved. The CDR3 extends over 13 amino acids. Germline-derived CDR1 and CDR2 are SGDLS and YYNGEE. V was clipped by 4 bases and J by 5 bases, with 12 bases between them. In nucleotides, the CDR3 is TGTGCCAGCAGCCCCCCGTTCGCGGAGACCCAGTACTTC. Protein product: CASSPPFAETQYF.

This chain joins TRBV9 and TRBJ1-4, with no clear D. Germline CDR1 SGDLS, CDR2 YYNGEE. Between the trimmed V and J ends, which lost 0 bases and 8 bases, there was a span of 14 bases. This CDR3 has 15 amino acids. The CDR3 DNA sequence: TGTGCCAGCAGCGTAGCCGGGGAATTGGGGGAAAAACTGTTTTTT. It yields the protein CASSVAGELGEKLFF.

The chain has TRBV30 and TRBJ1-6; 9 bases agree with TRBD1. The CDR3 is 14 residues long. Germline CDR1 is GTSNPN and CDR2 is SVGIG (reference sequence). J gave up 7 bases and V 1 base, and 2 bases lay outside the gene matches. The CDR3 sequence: CAWSEGTGNSPLHF. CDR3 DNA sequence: TGTGCCTGGAGTGAGGGGACAGGGAATTCACCCCTCCACTTT.

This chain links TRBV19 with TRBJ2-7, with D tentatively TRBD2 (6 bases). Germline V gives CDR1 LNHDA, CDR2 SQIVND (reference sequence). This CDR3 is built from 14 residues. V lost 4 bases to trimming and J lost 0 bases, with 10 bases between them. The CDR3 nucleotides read TGTGCCAGTAGTAGTGGGACTTACTCCTACGAGCAGTACTTC. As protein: CASSSGTYSYEQYF.

The CDR3 DNA is TGTGCCAGCAGCTTCCCGACGGGGTCTGGAAACACCATATATTTT. Protein product: CASSFPTGSGNTIYF. The J gene is TRBJ1-3, the V gene TRBV7-2; D gene uncertain. Trimming took 3 bases from V and 1 from J, leaving 10 bases between them. This CDR3 region has 15 residues. The germline CDR1 and CDR2 sequences are SGHTA and FQGNSA.

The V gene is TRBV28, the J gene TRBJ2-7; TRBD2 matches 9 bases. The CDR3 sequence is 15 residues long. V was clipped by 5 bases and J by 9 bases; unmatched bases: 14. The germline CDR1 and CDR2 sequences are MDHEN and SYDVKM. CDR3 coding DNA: TGTGCCAGCAGTCGATTAGCGGGGGATCTGGGTGGGCAGTACTTC. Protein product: CASSRLAGDLGGQYF.

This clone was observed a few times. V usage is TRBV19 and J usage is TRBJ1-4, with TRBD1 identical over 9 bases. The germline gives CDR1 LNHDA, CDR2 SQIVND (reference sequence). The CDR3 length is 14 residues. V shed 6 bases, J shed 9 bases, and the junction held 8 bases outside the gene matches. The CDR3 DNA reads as TGTGCCAGTAGCGCGGGACAGGGCGCGCAAAAACTGTTTTTT. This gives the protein CASSAGQGAQKLFF.

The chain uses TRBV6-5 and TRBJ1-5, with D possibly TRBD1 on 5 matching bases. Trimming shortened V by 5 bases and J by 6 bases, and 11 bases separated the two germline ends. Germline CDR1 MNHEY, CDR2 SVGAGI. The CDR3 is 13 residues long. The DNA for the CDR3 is TGTGCCAGCAGTCCCCTGGGGGGTCAGCCCCAGCATTTT. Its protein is CASSPLGGQPQHF.

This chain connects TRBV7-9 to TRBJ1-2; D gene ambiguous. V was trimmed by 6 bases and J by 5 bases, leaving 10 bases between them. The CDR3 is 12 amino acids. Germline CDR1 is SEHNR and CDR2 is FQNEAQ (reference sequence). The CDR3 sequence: CASRREVYGYTF. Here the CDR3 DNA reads TGTGCCAGCAGAAGAGAAGTATATGGCTACACCTTC.

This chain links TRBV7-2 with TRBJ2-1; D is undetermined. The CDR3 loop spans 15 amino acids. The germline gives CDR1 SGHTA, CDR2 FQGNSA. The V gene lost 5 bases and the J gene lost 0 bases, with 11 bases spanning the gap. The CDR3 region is CASSPRSDSYNEQFF. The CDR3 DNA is TGTGCCAGCAGCCCGCGGTCCGACTCCTACAATGAGCAGTTCTTC.

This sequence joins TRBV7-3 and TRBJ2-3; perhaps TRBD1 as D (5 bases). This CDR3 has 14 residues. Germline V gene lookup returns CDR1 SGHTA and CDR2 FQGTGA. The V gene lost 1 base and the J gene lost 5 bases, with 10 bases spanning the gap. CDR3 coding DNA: TGTGCCAGCAGCTTAAGGGGCGTAGAAGATACGCAGTATTTT. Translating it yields CASSLRGVEDTQYF.

CDR3: CASSLVGAGNYGYTF. Here the CDR3 DNA reads TGTGCCAGCAGCTTGGTTGGCGCAGGGAACTATGGCTACACCTTC. The rearrangement uses TRBV7-9 and TRBJ1-2, with D tentatively TRBD1 (5 bases). Germline CDR1 SEHNR, CDR2 FQNEAQ (reference sequence). The CDR3 length is 15 residues. V lost 3 bases and J 2 bases, leaving 13 bases between the germline ends.

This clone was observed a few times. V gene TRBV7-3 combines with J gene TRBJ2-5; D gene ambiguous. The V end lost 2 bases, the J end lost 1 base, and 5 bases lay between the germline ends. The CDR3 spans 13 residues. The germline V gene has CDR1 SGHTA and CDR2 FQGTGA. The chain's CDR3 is CASSLVRQETQYF. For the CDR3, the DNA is TGTGCCAGCAGCTTAGTTCGCCAAGAGACCCAGTACTTC. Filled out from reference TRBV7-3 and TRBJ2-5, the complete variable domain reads GAGVSQTPSNKVTEKGKYVELRCDPISGHTALYWYRQSLGQGPEFLIYFQGTGAADDSGLPNDRFFAVRPEGSVSTLKIQRTERGDSAVYLCASSLVRQETQYFGPGTRLLVL.

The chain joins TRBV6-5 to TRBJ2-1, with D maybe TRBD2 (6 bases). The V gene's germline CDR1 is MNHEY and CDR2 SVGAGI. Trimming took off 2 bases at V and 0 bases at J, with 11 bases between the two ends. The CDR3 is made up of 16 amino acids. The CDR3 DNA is TGTGCCAGCAGTTACCAACTAGCCTCCTCCTACAATGAGCAGTTCTTC. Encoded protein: CASSYQLASSYNEQFF.

The chain's CDR3 is CASSERGMTSNSPLHF. CDR3 nucleotides: TGTGCCAGCAGTGAAAGGGGGATGACAAGCAATTCACCCCTCCACTTT. The chain employs TRBV9 and TRBJ1-6; D might be TRBD1 (6 bases). The V end was cut by 5 bases, the J end by 7 bases, with 19 bases between. The CDR3 extends over 16 amino acids. Germline assignment: CDR1 SGDLS and CDR2 YYNGEE.